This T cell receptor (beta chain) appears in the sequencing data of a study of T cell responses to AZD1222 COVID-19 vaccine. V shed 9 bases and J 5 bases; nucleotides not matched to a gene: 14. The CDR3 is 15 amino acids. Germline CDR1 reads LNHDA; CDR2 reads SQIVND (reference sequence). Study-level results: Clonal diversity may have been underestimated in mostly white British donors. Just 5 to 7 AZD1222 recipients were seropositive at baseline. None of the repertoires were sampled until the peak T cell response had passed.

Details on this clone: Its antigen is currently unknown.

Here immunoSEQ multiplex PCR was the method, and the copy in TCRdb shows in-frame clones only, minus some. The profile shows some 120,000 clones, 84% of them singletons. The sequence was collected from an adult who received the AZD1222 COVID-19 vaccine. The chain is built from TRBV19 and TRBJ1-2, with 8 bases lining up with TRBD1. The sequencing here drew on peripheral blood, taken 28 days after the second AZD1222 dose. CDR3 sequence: CASLPNRGSHYGYTF. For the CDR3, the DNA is TGTGCCAGCCTTCCAAACAGGGGGTCCCATTATGGCTACACCTTC. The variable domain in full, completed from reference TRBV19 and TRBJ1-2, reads DGGITQSPKYLFRKEGQNVTLSCEQNLNHDAMYWYRQDPGQGLRLIYYSQIVNDFQKGDIAEGYSVSREKKESFPLTVTSAQKNPTAFYLCASLPNRGSHYGYTFGSGTRLTVV.